The 6 T cell receptor beta chains below come from one sample, sequenced in a study of cytomegalovirus exposure and HLA in healthy donors. PCR involved 60 Vbeta and 13 Jbeta primers. Sequenced by immunoSEQ multiplex PCR; TCRdb stores in-frame clones only, minus some. Found here are about 200,000 clones, roughly 77% of them singletons; the top ten hold more than 0.35%. The sequenced material came from PBMCs. The receptor set was obtained from a male donor in good health and CMV-seropositive.

V and J are TRBV9 and TRBJ2-1, with 7 bases identical to TRBD1. V lost 0 bases to trimming and J lost 6 bases; unmatched junction nucleotides: 9. The CDR3 length is 16 residues. Germline loops: CDR1 SGDLS, CDR2 YYNGEE. The CDR3 here is CASSVETGKGGNEQFF. The CDR3 DNA is TGTGCCAGCAGCGTAGAGACAGGGAAAGGGGGCAATGAGCAGTTCTTC.

This chain connects TRBV5-1 to TRBJ2-1; D is perhaps TRBD2 (7 bases). Germline loops: CDR1 SGHRS, CDR2 YFSETQ. V was pared by 0 bases and J by 2 bases, with 15 bases between. The CDR3 covers 17 residues. The CDR3 sequence is CASSLAEGGMAYNEQFF. The CDR3 DNA reads as TGCGCCAGCAGCTTGGCCGAGGGGGGGATGGCCTACAATGAGCAGTTCTTC.

This clone was observed once. CDR3 protein: CASSQGPFSYNEQFF. The CDR3 DNA follows: TGCGCCAGCAGCCAGGGGCCCTTCTCCTACAATGAGCAGTTCTTC. The rearrangement joins TRBV5-1 to TRBJ2-1; weak D call: TRBD1 (6 bases). Germline V CDR1 and CDR2: SGHRS, YFSETQ. The V gene lost 4 bases and the J gene lost 0 bases, with 11 bases spanning the gap. CDR3 length: 15 residues.

CDR3: CAITDRGSYEQYF. The CDR3 nucleotides are TGTGCCATCACGGACAGGGGCTCCTACGAGCAGTACTTC. This sequence joins TRBV10-3 and TRBJ2-7, with TRBD1 identical over 9 bases. CDR1 is ENHRY, CDR2 SYGVKD, per germline. After removal of 7 bases from V and 0 bases from J, the junction contained 1 base not matched to a gene. The CDR3 consists of 13 residues.

The V call is TRBV27, the J call TRBJ1-6, with unresolved D. The V end lost 6 bases, the J end lost 7 bases, and 13 bases lay between the germline ends. The CDR3 is 14 amino acids. Germline assignment: CDR1 MNHEY and CDR2 SMNVEV (reference sequence). Written as DNA, the CDR3 is TGTGCCAGCAGCACCCCCACTGAGAATTCACCCCTCCACTTT. Amino acids: CASSTPTENSPLHF.

The chain is built from TRBV12-5 and TRBJ2-1, with D maybe TRBD1 (6 bases). The V gene lost 1 base and the J gene lost 1 base, with 8 bases spanning the gap. The CDR3 contains 15 residues. Germline-derived CDR1 and CDR2 are LGHNT and FRNRAP. CDR3 residues: CASGLDQGSYNEQFF. In nucleotides, the CDR3 is TGTGCTAGTGGTTTGGATCAGGGGTCCTACAATGAGCAGTTCTTC.